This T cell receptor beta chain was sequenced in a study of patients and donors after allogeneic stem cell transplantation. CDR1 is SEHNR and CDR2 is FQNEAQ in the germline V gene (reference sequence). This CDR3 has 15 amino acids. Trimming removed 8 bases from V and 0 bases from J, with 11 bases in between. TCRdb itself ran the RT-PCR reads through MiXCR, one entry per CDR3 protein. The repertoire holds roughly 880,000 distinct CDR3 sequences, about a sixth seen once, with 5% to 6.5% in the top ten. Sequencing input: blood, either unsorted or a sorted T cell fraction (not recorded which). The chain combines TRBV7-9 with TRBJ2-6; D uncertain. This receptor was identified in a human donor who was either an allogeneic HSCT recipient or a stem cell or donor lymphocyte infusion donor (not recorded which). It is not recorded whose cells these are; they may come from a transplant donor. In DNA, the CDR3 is TGTGCCAGCTCTAGGACGGACTCTGGGGCCAACGTCCTGACTTTC. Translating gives CASSRTDSGANVLTF.